A selection of T cell receptor beta chains follows, all from one sample in a study of T-cell memory formation after mild COVID-19. One entry per CDR3 protein, called by TCRdb with MiXCR from the 5' RACE reads. Here the sample spans about half a million distinct CDR3 sequences, roughly 18% being singletons. The material sequenced was PBMCs or a T cell subset sorted from them (not recorded which). The receptors shown here come from an adult woman who had mild COVID-19 (a few samples of this study predate the infection). Cell type and time point are not known. CDR3s include the opening cysteine and the closing phenylalanine or tryptophan. The D gene is left open where the match is weak. The size entry is marked missing in some rows and otherwise reads once, few, many or a size class.

V: TRBV30; J: TRBJ2-7; size: once; D: -; DNA: TGTGCCTGGAGTGGCCCGTCCTACGAGCAGTACTTC; CDR3: CAWSGPSYEQYF
V: TRBV7-8; J: TRBJ2-7; size: -; D: TRBD2; DNA: TGTGCCAGCAGCTTAGCGGCTAGCGGGAGTACCTACGAGCAGTACTTC; CDR3: CASSLAASGSTYEQYF
V: TRBV5-1; J: TRBJ2-5; size: -; D: -; DNA: TGCGCCAGCAACAGAGCGGGCAATCCTCAAGAGACCCAGTACTTC; CDR3: CASNRAGNPQETQYF
V: TRBV7-2; J: TRBJ2-7; size: -; D: -; DNA: TGTGCCAGCAGCTTATCTCCCGGACCGGGACCACACTACGAGCAGTACTTC; CDR3: CASSLSPGPGPHYEQYF
V: TRBV25-1; J: TRBJ2-7; size: -; D: TRBD1; DNA: TGTGCCAGCGGCAACTCCGGGACAGGGTTTGGCCAGCAGTACTTC; CDR3: CASGNSGTGFGQQYF
V: TRBV7-9; J: TRBJ1-2; size: -; D: -; DNA: TGTGCCAGCAGCCAAGATTCACAGGGTTCCAACTATGGCTACACCTTC; CDR3: CASSQDSQGSNYGYTF
V: TRBV12-3/TRBV12-4; J: TRBJ1-5; size: few; D: -; DNA: TGTGCCATCGGTGGGGAGGGCGGCCAGCCCCAGCATTTT; CDR3: CAIGGEGGQPQHF
V: TRBV12-3/TRBV12-4; J: TRBJ2-1; size: -; D: -; DNA: TGTGCCAGCACCCCTAGTGCGTCTAAGAATGAGCAGTTCTTC; CDR3: CASTPSASKNEQFF
V: TRBV2; J: TRBJ2-7; size: medium-sized; D: TRBD1; DNA: TGTGCCAGCAGTGTAAAACTGATGGGACAGGGTACCCCCGAGCAGTACTTC; CDR3: CASSVKLMGQGTPEQYF
V: TRBV6-1; J: TRBJ2-7; size: few; D: -; DNA: TGTGCCAGCAGTGAACTCTACTACGAGCAGTACTTC; CDR3: CASSELYYEQYF
V: TRBV29-1; J: TRBJ1-1; size: -; D: TRBD1; DNA: TGCAGCGTTGTTGGACAGGGGAACACTGAAGCTTTCTTT; CDR3: CSVVGQGNTEAFF
V: TRBV5-1; J: TRBJ1-3; size: few; D: -; DNA: TGCGCCAGCAGCCATAGGGAGGCTGGAAACACCATATATTTT; CDR3: CASSHREAGNTIYF
V: TRBV24-1; J: TRBJ2-1; size: many; D: -; DNA: TGTGCCACCAGTGATACTCGACAGTTACGGTTCTTC; CDR3: CATSDTRQLRFF
V: TRBV4-2; J: TRBJ2-7; size: -; D: TRBD2; DNA: TGTGCCAGCAGCCAAGATCTTAGCGGGGGTACCTACGAGCAGTACTTC; CDR3: CASSQDLSGGTYEQYF
V: TRBV5-1; J: TRBJ2-3; size: few; D: TRBD1; DNA: TGCGCCAGCAGCTTCCGTAAAAAGACAGGGGTGACACTAGATACGCAGTATTTT; CDR3: CASSFRKKTGVTLDTQYF
V: TRBV29-1; J: TRBJ2-3; size: -; D: TRBD2; DNA: TGCAGCGTTGTTTCGGCGGGAGGGCAAACAGATACGCAGTATTTT; CDR3: CSVVSAGGQTDTQYF
V: TRBV5-1; J: TRBJ2-2; size: -; D: TRBD1; DNA: TGCGCCAGCAGCTTGACCCCTAGGGGGCAAACCGGGGAGCTGTTTTTT; CDR3: CASSLTPRGQTGELFF
V: TRBV20-1; J: TRBJ2-1; size: -; D: TRBD1; DNA: TGCAGTGCTAGAGATCCCGGACAGGGGATCAATGAGCAGTTCTTC; CDR3: CSARDPGQGINEQFF
V: TRBV21-1; J: TRBJ2-7; size: -; D: -; DNA: TGTGCCAGCAGCAAGGCGACAGGGCCAGGCGAGCAGTACTTC; CDR3: CASSKATGPGEQYF
V: TRBV12-3/TRBV12-4; J: TRBJ2-3; size: -; D: TRBD2; DNA: TGTGCCAGCAGTTTTTTCGGGGGGGCTATAGATACGCAGTATTTT; CDR3: CASSFFGGAIDTQYF
V: TRBV9; J: TRBJ1-1; size: -; D: TRBD1; DNA: TGTGCCAGCAGCGGAGACAGGGGAGGTCTGGAAGCTTTCTTT; CDR3: CASSGDRGGLEAFF
V: TRBV6-6; J: TRBJ1-6; size: -; D: TRBD1; DNA: TGTGCCAGCAGTTATACAGCGCTCGGGACAGGGGTATCACCCCTCCACTTT; CDR3: CASSYTALGTGVSPLHF
V: TRBV19; J: TRBJ2-1; size: -; D: -; DNA: TGTGCCAGTAGTATAGATAGCTCTAGCGCCTCCTACAATGAGCAGTTCTTC; CDR3: CASSIDSSSASYNEQFF
V: TRBV5-1; J: TRBJ2-2; size: few; D: TRBD2; DNA: TGCGCCAGCAGCTTGGTGACTAGCGAAGGCGGGGAGCTGTTTTTT; CDR3: CASSLVTSEGGELFF
V: TRBV5-4; J: TRBJ2-3; size: few; D: -; DNA: TGTGCCAGCAGCTTGGGTAGAGAGGGGGTCACAGATACGCAGTATTTT; CDR3: CASSLGREGVTDTQYF
V: TRBV7-8; J: TRBJ2-7; size: -; D: TRBD2; DNA: TGTGCCAGCAGCTTCGAGCGGGGGATCTACGAGCAGTACTTC; CDR3: CASSFERGIYEQYF
V: TRBV5-1; J: TRBJ2-1; size: few; D: TRBD1; DNA: TGCGCCAGCAGTAGTCCGGGACAGGGGTCGAATGAGCAGTTCTTC; CDR3: CASSSPGQGSNEQFF
V: TRBV30; J: TRBJ2-7; size: -; D: -; DNA: TGTGCCTGGAGACTTCCAGAAACCTACGAGCAGTACTTC; CDR3: CAWRLPETYEQYF
V: TRBV7-2; J: TRBJ2-5; size: few; D: -; DNA: TGTGCCAGCAGCTTAGAAGGAGCGGTGCAAGAGACCCAGTACTTC; CDR3: CASSLEGAVQETQYF
V: TRBV19; J: TRBJ2-7; size: few; D: -; DNA: TGTGCCAGTAGTTCCCAGGGTCACAGCTCCGAGCAGTACTTC; CDR3: CASSSQGHSSEQYF
V: TRBV5-1; J: TRBJ2-3; size: -; D: -; DNA: TGCGCCAGCATGGAAGGGATCGGAGATACGCAGTATTTT; CDR3: CASMEGIGDTQYF
V: TRBV10-3; J: TRBJ2-5; size: -; D: -; DNA: TGTGCCATCACCCCTAGCGTCCAAGAGACCCAGTACTTC; CDR3: CAITPSVQETQYF
V: TRBV13; J: TRBJ2-3; size: -; D: -; DNA: TGTGCCAGCAGCGGATCGCCCGGAAATTTGGGGTTTGATACGCAGTATTTT; CDR3: CASSGSPGNLGFDTQYF
V: TRBV29-1; J: TRBJ2-7; size: -; D: TRBD1; DNA: TGCAGCGTTGAAGATGAGGGGACAGGAACCTACGAGCAGTACTTC; CDR3: CSVEDEGTGTYEQYF
V: TRBV5-1; J: TRBJ1-1; size: few; D: -; DNA: TGCGCCAGCAGCTTTTTTGGGGGACAAAAGAACACTGAAGCTTTCTTT; CDR3: CASSFFGGQKNTEAFF
V: TRBV20-1; J: TRBJ2-2; size: -; D: -; DNA: TGCAGTGCTAGTAAAGAGGCCGGGGAGCTGTTTTTT; CDR3: CSASKEAGELFF
V: TRBV29-1; J: TRBJ1-2; size: many; D: -; DNA: TGCAGCGTCGTCGATAGGAATAGGGGTGGCTATGGCTACACCTTC; CDR3: CSVVDRNRGGYGYTF